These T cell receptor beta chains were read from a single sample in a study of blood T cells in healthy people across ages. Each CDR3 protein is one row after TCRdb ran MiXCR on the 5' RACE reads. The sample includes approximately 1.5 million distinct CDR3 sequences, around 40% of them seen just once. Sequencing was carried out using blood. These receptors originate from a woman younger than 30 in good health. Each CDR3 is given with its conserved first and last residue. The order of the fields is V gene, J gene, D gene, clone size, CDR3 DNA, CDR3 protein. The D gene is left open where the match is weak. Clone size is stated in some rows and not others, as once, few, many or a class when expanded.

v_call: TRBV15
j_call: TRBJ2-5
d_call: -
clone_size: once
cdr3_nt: TGTGCCACCAGCAGAGGACAGTCCCAAGAGACCCAGTACTTC
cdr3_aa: CATSRGQSQETQYF

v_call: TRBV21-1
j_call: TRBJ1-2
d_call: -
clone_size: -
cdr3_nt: TGTGCCAGCAGCAAAGGGCCCAACCCTTGGGGCTACACCTTC
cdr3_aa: CASSKGPNPWGYTF

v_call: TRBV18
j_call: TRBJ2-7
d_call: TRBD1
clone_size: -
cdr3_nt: TGTGCCAGCCCACCTTCGTCGAACAGGGGGACCGAGCAGTACTTC
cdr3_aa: CASPPSSNRGTEQYF

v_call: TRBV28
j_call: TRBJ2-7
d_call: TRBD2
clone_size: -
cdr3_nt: TGTGCCAGCAGGGGACTAGCGGCCACGTACAATGAGCAGTACTTC
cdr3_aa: CASRGLAATYNEQYF

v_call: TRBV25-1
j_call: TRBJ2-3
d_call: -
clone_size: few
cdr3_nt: TGTGCCAGCACCCCGTGGGGAGATACGCAGTATTTT
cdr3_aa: CASTPWGDTQYF

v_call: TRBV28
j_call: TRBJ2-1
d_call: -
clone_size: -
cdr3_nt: TGTGCCAGCAGTTTCCGAAATAGGGGGGGTATTAGGAATGAGCAGTTCTTC
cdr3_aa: CASSFRNRGGIRNEQFF

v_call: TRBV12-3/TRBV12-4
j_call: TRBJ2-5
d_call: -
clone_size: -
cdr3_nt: TGTGCCAGCAATGGGGCCAACCAAGAGACCCAGTACTTC
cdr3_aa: CASNGANQETQYF

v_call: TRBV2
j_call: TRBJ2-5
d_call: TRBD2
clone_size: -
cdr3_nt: TGTGCCAGCAGTGAGCTAAGCGGGAAGTATCAAGAGACCCAGTACTTC
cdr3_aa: CASSELSGKYQETQYF

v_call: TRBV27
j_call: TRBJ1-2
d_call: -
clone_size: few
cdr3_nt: TGTGCCAGCAGTTCGGAGGGGCACTATGGCTACACCTTC
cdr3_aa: CASSSEGHYGYTF

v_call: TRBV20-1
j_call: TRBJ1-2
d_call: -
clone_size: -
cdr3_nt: TGCAGTGCTAGAGACGACAGAGGTAGTGGCTACACCTTC
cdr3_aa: CSARDDRGSGYTF

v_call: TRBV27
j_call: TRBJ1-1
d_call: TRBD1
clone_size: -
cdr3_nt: TGTGCCAGCAGTCCTACCGGGACAGGGTGGACTGAAGCTTTCTTT
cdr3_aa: CASSPTGTGWTEAFF

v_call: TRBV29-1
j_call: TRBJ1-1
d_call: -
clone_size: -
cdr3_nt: TGCAGCGTTGGGGAGGCAGGGGCGAGACCTTTCTTT
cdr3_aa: CSVGEAGARPFF

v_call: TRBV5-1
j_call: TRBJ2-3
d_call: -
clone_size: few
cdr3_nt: TGCGCCAGCAGCTTGGGGACCGGGTCTGACACAGATACGCAGTATTTT
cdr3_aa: CASSLGTGSDTDTQYF

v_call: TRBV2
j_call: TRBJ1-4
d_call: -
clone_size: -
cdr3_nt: TGTGCCAGCAGGGTACAGGGTTCTAATGAAAAACTGTTTTTT
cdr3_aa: CASRVQGSNEKLFF

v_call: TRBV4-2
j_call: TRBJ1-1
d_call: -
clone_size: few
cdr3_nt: TGTGCCAGCAGCCAAGATCCCCAGCGGGACACTGAAGCTTTCTTT
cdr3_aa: CASSQDPQRDTEAFF

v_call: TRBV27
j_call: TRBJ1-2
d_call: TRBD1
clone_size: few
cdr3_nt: TGTGCCAGCAGTTCGAAACAGGGGGCGGGGGGCTACACCTTC
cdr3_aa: CASSSKQGAGGYTF

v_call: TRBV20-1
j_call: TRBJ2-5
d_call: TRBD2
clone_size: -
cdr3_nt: TGCAGTGCTAGAGATCTCGCGGGGGAGCACAATGAGCAGTACTTC
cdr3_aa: CSARDLAGEHNEQYF

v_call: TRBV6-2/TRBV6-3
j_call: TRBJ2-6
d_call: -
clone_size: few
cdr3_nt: TGTGCCAGCAGTTACTGGGACTCTGGGGCCAACGTCCTGACTTTC
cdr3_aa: CASSYWDSGANVLTF

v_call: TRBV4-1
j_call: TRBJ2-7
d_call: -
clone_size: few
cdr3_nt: TGCGCCAGCAGCGAACGGGTCGCGGGGTCCCACGAGCAGTACTTC
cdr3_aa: CASSERVAGSHEQYF

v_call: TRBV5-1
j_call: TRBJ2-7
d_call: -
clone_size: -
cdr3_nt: TGCGCCAGCAGACCCGAACCCTGGTCCTACAATGAGCAGTACTTC
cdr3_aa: CASRPEPWSYNEQYF

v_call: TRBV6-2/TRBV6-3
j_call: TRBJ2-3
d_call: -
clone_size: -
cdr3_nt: TGTGCCAGCAGTTACCTGAGCCCTGTGGCGGATACGCAGTATTTT
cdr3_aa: CASSYLSPVADTQYF

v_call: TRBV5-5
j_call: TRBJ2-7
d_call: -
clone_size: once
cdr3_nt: TGTGCCAGCAACCAACAGGGTTACGAGCAGTACTTC
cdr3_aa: CASNQQGYEQYF

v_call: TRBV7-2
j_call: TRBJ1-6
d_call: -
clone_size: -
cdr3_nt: TGTGCCAGCAGCTTAGGTGGGGCCTGGAATTCACCCCTCCACTTT
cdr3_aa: CASSLGGAWNSPLHF

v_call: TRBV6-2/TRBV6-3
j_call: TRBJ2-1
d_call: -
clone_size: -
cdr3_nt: TGTGCCAGCAGTTACTTCCGGTTTACGACCTACAATGAGCAGTTCTTC
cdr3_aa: CASSYFRFTTYNEQFF

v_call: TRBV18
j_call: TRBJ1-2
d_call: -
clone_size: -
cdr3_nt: TGTGCCAGCTCACCAAACACAGTTAAGAAGGATGGCTACACCTTC
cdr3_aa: CASSPNTVKKDGYTF

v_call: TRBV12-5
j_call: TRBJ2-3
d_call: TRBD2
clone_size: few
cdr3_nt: TGTGCTAGTGGGGAGCGGGGCGTCACAGATACGCAGTATTTT
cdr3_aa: CASGERGVTDTQYF

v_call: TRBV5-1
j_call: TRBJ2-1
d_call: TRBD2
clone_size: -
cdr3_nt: TGCGCCAGCTCCCCCCGGACTAGCGGGGGGCCAAGCTCCTACAATGAGCAGTTCTTC
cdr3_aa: CASSPRTSGGPSSYNEQFF

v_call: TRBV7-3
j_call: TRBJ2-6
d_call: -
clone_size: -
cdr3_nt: TGTGCCAGCAGCCATTCAGGGTTAATGAGGTCCGGGGCCAACGTCCTGACTTTC
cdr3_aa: CASSHSGLMRSGANVLTF

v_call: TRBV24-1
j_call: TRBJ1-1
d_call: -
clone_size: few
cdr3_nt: TGTGCCACGAGGACAGAGAAAGCTTTCTTT
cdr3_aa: CATRTEKAFF

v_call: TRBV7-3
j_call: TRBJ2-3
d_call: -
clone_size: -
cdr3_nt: TGTGCCAGCAGCTTAAGGGACCCGTTAGATACGCAGTATTTT
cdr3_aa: CASSLRDPLDTQYF

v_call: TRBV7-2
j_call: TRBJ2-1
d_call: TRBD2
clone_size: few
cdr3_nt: TGTGCCAGCACCGCCCAACTAGCGGGCAATGAGCAGTTCTTC
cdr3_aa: CASTAQLAGNEQFF

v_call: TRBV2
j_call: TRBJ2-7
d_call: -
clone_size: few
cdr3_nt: TGTCCCAGCAGTGTTGGGACTCACGAGCAGTACTTC
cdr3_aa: CPSSVGTHEQYF

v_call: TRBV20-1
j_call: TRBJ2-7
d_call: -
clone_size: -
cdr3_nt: TGCAGTGCTAGATTAGGGCCCTTCTACGAGCAGTACTTC
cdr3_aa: CSARLGPFYEQYF

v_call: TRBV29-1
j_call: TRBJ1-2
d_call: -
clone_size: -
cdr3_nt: TGCAGCGTTGAAGATGCGGGGGGCGCGTCTGGCTACACCTTC
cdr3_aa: CSVEDAGGASGYTF

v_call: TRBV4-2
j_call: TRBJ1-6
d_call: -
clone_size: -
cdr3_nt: TGTGCCAGCAGCCCCACCCGAGCGACAGGCAACTCACCCCTCCACTTT
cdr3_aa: CASSPTRATGNSPLHF

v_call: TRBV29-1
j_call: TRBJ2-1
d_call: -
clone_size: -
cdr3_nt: TGCAGCGTTGAAGACGGAAACATAGCCGGGGAGCAGTTCTTC
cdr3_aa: CSVEDGNIAGEQFF

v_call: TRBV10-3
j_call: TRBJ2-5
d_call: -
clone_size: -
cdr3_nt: TGTGCCATCAGTGCCCTCCCGGTGGGGGCGAACCAAGAGACCCAGTACTTC
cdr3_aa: CAISALPVGANQETQYF

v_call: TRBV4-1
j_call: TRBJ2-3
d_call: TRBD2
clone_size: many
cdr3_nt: TGCGCCAGCAGCCCTCGCCTAGCGGGAAACACAGATACGCAGTATTTT
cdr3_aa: CASSPRLAGNTDTQYF

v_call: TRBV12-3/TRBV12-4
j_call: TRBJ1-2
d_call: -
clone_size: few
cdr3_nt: TGTGCCAGCAGTCCGCGGAGGGAGGGGAGAGGTGGCTACACCTTC
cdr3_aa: CASSPRREGRGGYTF

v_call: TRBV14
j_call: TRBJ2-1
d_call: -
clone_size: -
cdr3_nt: TGTGCCGGCAGCCAAGTTTGGGGCAGAATCAATGAGCAGTTCTTC
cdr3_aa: CAGSQVWGRINEQFF

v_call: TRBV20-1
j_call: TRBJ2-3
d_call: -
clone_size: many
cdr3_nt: TGCAGTGCATCCGACAGGTTCACAGATACGCAGTATTTT
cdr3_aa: CSASDRFTDTQYF

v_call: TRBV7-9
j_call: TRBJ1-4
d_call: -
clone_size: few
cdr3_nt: TGTGCCAGCATGGGGGGGCGTAATGAAAAACTGTTTTTT
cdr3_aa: CASMGGRNEKLFF

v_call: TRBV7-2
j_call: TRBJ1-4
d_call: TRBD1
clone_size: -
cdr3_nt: TGTGCCAGCAATAATCCGAGGGGGCTTCTTGAAAAACTGTTTTTT
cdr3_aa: CASNNPRGLLEKLFF

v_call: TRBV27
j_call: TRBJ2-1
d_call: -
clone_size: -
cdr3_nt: TGTGCCAGCAGTTTATCGTTCGGACCCAATGAGCAGTTCTTC
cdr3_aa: CASSLSFGPNEQFF

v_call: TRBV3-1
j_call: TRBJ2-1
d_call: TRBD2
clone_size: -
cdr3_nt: TGTGCCAGCAGCAGGACTAGCGGGAGAGTCTACAATGAGCAGTTCTTC
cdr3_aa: CASSRTSGRVYNEQFF

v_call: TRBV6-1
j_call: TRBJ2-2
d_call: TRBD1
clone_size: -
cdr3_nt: TGTGCCAGCAGTGAATACTGGACAGGGGCCGGGGAGCTGTTTTTT
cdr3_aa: CASSEYWTGAGELFF

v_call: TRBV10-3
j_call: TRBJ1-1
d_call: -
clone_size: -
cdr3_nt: TGTGCCATCAGTGACTTGGGTTCGGCTGAAGATTTCTTT
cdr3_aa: CAISDLGSAEDFF

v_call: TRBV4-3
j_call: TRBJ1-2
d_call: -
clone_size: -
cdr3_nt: TGCGCCAGCAGCCAAGGGATGGCGGCTTACTATGGCTACACCTTC
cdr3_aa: CASSQGMAAYYGYTF

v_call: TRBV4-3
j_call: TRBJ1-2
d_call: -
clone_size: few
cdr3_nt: TGCGCCAGCAGCCAAGATGGTATAGGTTCAGCTAACTATGGCTACACCTTC
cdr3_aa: CASSQDGIGSANYGYTF

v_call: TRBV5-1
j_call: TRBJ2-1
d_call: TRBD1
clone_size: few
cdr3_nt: TGCGCCAGCAGCTTGGAACAGGGGTATGAGCAGTTCTTC
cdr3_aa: CASSLEQGYEQFF

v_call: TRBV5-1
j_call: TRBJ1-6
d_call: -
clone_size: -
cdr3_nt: TGCGCCAGCAGAGGTCAACTTGATTCACCCCTCCACTTT
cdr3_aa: CASRGQLDSPLHF

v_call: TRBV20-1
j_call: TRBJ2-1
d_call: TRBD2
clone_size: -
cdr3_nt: TGCAGTGCCTCACCCGGGACTAGCGGTGGCAATGAGCAGTTCTTC
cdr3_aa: CSASPGTSGGNEQFF

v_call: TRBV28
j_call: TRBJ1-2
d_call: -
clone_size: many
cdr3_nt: TGTGCCAGCAGTTTTTGGGTCCTCTATGGCTACACCTTC
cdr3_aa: CASSFWVLYGYTF

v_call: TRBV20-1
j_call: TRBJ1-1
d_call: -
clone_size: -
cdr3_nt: TGCAGTGCTAGACCGGACTCAAACACTGAAGCTTTCTTT
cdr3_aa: CSARPDSNTEAFF

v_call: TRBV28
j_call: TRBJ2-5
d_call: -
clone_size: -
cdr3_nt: TGTGCCAGCGGGACCGGGACTGTGATTTTGAATGAGCAGTACTTC
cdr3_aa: CASGTGTVILNEQYF

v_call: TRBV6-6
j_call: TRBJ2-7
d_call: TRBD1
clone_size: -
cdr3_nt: TGTGCCAGCAGTTACACGGACAGGGGAGGGTACGAGCAGTACTTC
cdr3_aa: CASSYTDRGGYEQYF

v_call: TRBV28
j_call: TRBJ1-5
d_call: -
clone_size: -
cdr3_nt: TGTGCCAGCAGTACAGACAGGACTCGCGATCAGCCCCAGCATTTT
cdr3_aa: CASSTDRTRDQPQHF

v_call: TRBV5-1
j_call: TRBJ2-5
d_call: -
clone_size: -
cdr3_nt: TGCGCCAGCAGCTTGCTAGGGTTTCATGGCGAGACCCAGTACTTC
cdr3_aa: CASSLLGFHGETQYF

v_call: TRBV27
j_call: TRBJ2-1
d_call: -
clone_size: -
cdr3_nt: TGTGCCAGCAGTGTATCGATCTACTATGAGCAGTTCTTC
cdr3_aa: CASSVSIYYEQFF

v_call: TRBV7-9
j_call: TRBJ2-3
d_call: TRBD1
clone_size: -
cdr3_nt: TGTGCCAGCAGTTATCATCCGGGACAGGGGGCTGAAGATACGCAGTATTTT
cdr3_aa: CASSYHPGQGAEDTQYF